These 28 T cell receptor beta chains originate from one sample sequenced in a study of cytomegalovirus exposure and HLA in healthy donors. PCR primers comprised 60 Vbeta and 13 Jbeta primers. The data were produced by immunoSEQ multiplex PCR, yet TCRdb's version contains in-frame clones alone and is incomplete. This repertoire shows 100,000 to 150,000 clones, 75% to 85% found once; its top ten account for 1%. The sequenced sample consisted of PBMCs. These TCRs come from a man aged 35 to 55 in good health and CMV-seronegative.

The chain carries TRBV30 and TRBJ2-5; perhaps TRBD1 as D (6 bases). CDR1 is GTSNPN and CDR2 is SVGIG in the germline V gene (reference sequence). V lost 1 base and J 1 base, leaving 10 bases between the germline ends. This CDR3 is built from 14 residues. This CDR3 is CAWSELRGQETQYF. The CDR3 bases are TGTGCCTGGAGTGAACTCAGGGGCCAAGAGACCCAGTACTTC.

The V gene is TRBV2, the J gene TRBJ1-6; 9 nucleotides align to TRBD1. Germline CDR1 is SNHLY and CDR2 is FYNNEI. The CDR3 is made up of 15 amino acids. The junction had 8 bases not matched to a gene; V was cut back by 0 bases and J by 14 bases. In DNA, the CDR3 is TGTGCCAGCAGTGAAGCGCGACAGGGGGTTGGATCCCTCCACTTT. Translated, it gives CASSEARQGVGSLHF. Filled out from reference TRBV2 and TRBJ1-6, the complete variable domain reads EPEVTQTPSHQVTQMGQEVILRCVPISNHLYFYWYRQILGQKVEFLVSFYNNEISEKSEIFDDQFSVERPDGSNFTLKIRSTKLEDSAMYFCASSEARQGVGSLHFGNGTRLTVT.

The CDR3: CASSEYRQATYEQYF. Written as DNA, the CDR3 is TGTGCCAGCAGTGAATATAGGCAGGCAACCTACGAGCAGTACTTC. This chain links TRBV25-1 with TRBJ2-7; D is undetermined. V lost 0 bases and J 2 bases, leaving 11 bases between the germline ends. CDR1 and CDR2 (germline): MGHDK, SYGVNS. The length of the CDR3 is 15 residues.

This clone came up a few times. This rearrangement joins TRBV5-4 to TRBJ1-4, with TRBD1 matching 7 bases. With 7 bases clipped from V and 5 bases from J, the junction kept 8 bases outside the gene matches. CDR3 size: 14 residues. Germline V CDR1 and CDR2: SGHNT, YYREEE (reference sequence). CDR3 loop: CASRPGTENEKLFF. The CDR3 bases are TGTGCCAGCCGTCCCGGGACAGAGAATGAAAAACTGTTTTTT.

This clone appeared a few times. This rearrangement joins TRBV6-4 to TRBJ2-7, with a possible D match to TRBD1 (5 bases). The CDR3 length is 13 residues. Germline loops: CDR1 MRHNA, CDR2 SNTAGT. Trimming left V 10 bases short and J 5 bases short, with 18 bases between. CDR3 loop: CANYFRESHEQYF. The CDR3 bases are TGTGCCAACTACTTCAGGGAATCCCACGAGCAGTACTTC.

This clone showed up just once. The chain links TRBV7-6 to TRBJ2-1; TRBD2 matches at 9 bases. The CDR3 covers 16 residues. Germline V gives CDR1 SGHVS, CDR2 FNYEAQ. The V segment lost 3 bases and the J segment 4 bases; nucleotides outside the gene matches: 7. The CDR3 DNA follows: TGTGCCAGCAGCTTTTATAGCGGGAGCAAGTACAATGAGCAGTTCTTC. Protein product: CASSFYSGSKYNEQFF.

The gene calls are TRBV5-4 and TRBJ2-7; D is possibly TRBD2 (5 bases). CDR3 length: 16 amino acids. Germline V CDR1 and CDR2: SGHNT, YYREEE (reference sequence). The V and J ends lost 0 bases and 2 bases respectively, with 15 bases between them. In DNA form, the CDR3 reads TGTGCCAGCAGCTTGGATAGGCGGGTCCCAGCCTACGAGCAGTACTTC. Its protein is CASSLDRRVPAYEQYF. The variable domain in full, completed from reference TRBV5-4 and TRBJ2-7, reads ETGVTQSPTHLIKTRGQQVTLRCSSQSGHNTVSWYQQALGQGPQFIFQYYREEENGRGNFPPRFSGLQFPNYSSELNVNALELDDSALYLCASSLDRRVPAYEQYFGPGTRLTVT.

This clone occurred a few times. The rearrangement uses TRBV5-4 and TRBJ1-2; 7 bases fit TRBD1. Germline V gene data show CDR1 as SGHNT and CDR2 as YYREEE (reference sequence). The CDR3 consists of 15 residues. V dropped 1 base and J dropped 2; count of bases not matched to a gene: 5. The CDR3 nucleotides read TGTGCCAGCAGCTTGAGGCAGGGGGTAAACTATGGCTACACCTTC. Amino acids: CASSLRQGVNYGYTF. The whole variable domain, remainder taken from reference TRBV5-4 and TRBJ1-2, is ETGVTQSPTHLIKTRGQQVTLRCSSQSGHNTVSWYQQALGQGPQFIFQYYREEENGRGNFPPRFSGLQFPNYSSELNVNALELDDSALYLCASSLRQGVNYGYTFGSGTRLTVV.

V usage is TRBV29-1 and J usage is TRBJ1-4; D uncertain. The CDR3 consists of 15 residues. Germline V gene data show CDR1 as SQVTM and CDR2 as ANQGSEA. CDR3 protein: CRATVPLATNEKLFF. The CDR3 DNA reads as TGCAGAGCCACTGTCCCTCTTGCAACTAATGAAAAACTGTTTTTT.

The CDR3 DNA follows: TGTGCCAGTCGGGCTAGCGGGGGGATGTCCTACGAGCAGTACTTC. It encodes CASRASGGMSYEQYF. The V and J genes are TRBV19 and TRBJ2-7, with 11 positions matching TRBD2. Per germline, CDR1 LNHDA and CDR2 SQIVND (reference sequence). Trimming took 8 bases from V and 1 from J; bases not matched to a gene: 7. The CDR3 is 15 amino acids. Complete variable domain (other parts from reference TRBV19 and TRBJ2-7): DGGITQSPKYLFRKEGQNVTLSCEQNLNHDAMYWYRQDPGQGLRLIYYSQIVNDFQKGDIAEGYSVSREKKESFPLTVTSAQKNPTAFYLCASRASGGMSYEQYFGPGTRLTVT.

The CDR3 sequence: CASSGGGGSYEQYF. CDR3 nucleotide sequence: TGTGCCAGCAGTGGGGGGGGCGGGAGTTACGAGCAGTACTTC. This chain uses TRBV28 with TRBJ2-7, with a tentative D call TRBD2 (7 bases). The V end lost 5 bases, the J end lost 4 bases, and 15 bases lay between the germline ends. The CDR3 is 14 amino acids. Germline V lookup: CDR1 MDHEN, CDR2 SYDVKM.

On this clone itself: An end of the junction differs from the germline gene, which may be a read error. The V call is TRBV28, the J call TRBJ2-7, with TRBD2 matching over 11 bases. Germline CDR1 reads MDHEN; CDR2 reads SYDVKM. There are 11 residues in the CDR3. The CDR3 nucleotides are TGCGTAACTAGCGGGAGTCTCGAGCAGTACTTC. As protein: CVTSGSLEQYF.

This clone was counted only a few times. The chain joins TRBV4-2 to TRBJ1-5, with TRBD1 matching 12 bases. Germline V gene data show CDR1 as LGHNA and CDR2 as YNFKEQ. The CDR3 totals 14 residues. The V segment lost 5 bases and the J segment 6 bases; nucleotides outside the gene matches: 2. CDR3: CASSGTGGVQPQHF. The DNA of the CDR3 is TGTGCCAGCAGCGGGACAGGGGGCGTTCAGCCCCAGCATTTT.

The chain uses TRBV2 and TRBJ2-2; D perhaps matches TRBD2 (5 bases). The CDR3 covers 16 residues. V gave up 2 bases and J gave up 1 base, with 11 bases separating them. Per the germline V gene, CDR1 is SNHLY and CDR2 is FYNNEI. The CDR3 is CASSERSTRNTGELFF. The CDR3 coding sequence is TGTGCCAGCAGTGAACGGTCCACTAGGAACACCGGGGAGCTGTTTTTT.

This sequence joins TRBV10-3 and TRBJ2-3; D perhaps matches TRBD1 (6 bases). Trimming shortened V by 1 base and J by 6 bases, and 11 bases separated the two germline ends. Per germline, CDR1 ENHRY and CDR2 SYGVKD. CDR3 length: 14 residues. For the CDR3, the DNA is TGTGCCATCAGTGAGTTCGCAGGGGAGGATACGCAGTATTTT. Translation gives CAISEFAGEDTQYF.

On this clone: Distinct nucleotide sequences in the sample also encode this CDR3. The rearrangement joins TRBV2 to TRBJ1-5; weak D call: TRBD1 (5 bases). This CDR3 comprises 15 residues. CDR1 and CDR2 from the germline V gene are SNHLY and FYNNEI. V lost 6 bases, J lost 1 base, and 13 bases lay in between. CDR3 region: CASRTGGASNQPQHF. The DNA of the CDR3 is TGTGCCAGCAGAACCGGAGGGGCGAGCAATCAGCCCCAGCATTTT.

This clone was picked up a small number of times. CDR3 in amino acids: CASSAPPGQPNTEAFF. CDR3 coding DNA: TGTGCCAGCAGTGCCCCTCCGGGACAGCCGAACACTGAAGCTTTCTTT. The chain couples TRBV6-1 to TRBJ1-1, with TRBD1 matching 7 bases. V lost 4 bases, J lost 1 base, and 9 bases stayed unmatched. The CDR3 spans 16 residues. CDR1 is MNHNS, CDR2 SASEGT, per germline.

In DNA, the CDR3 is TGCGCCAGCAGCCCCCGGGACAGGGGTTTAGAGACCCAGTACTTC. Translating it yields CASSPRDRGLETQYF. The chain is built from TRBV4-1 and TRBJ2-5, with TRBD1 identical over 10 bases. Germline lookup yields CDR1 MGHRA and CDR2 YSYEKL. V lost 4 bases, J lost 4 bases, and 6 bases stayed unmatched. The CDR3 covers 15 residues.

CDR3 DNA: TGTGCCAGCAGTGGACAGGAATTATCCGTCGGCTACACCTTC. Translation: CASSGQELSVGYTF. V gene TRBV2 combines with J gene TRBJ1-2, with D maybe TRBD1 (6 bases). Germline loops: CDR1 SNHLY, CDR2 FYNNEI. The CDR3 runs to 14 residues. The V end was cut by 4 bases, the J end by 8 bases, with 17 bases between.

V is TRBV20-1 and J is TRBJ1-1; TRBD1 is a possible D gene (5 bases). Trimming removed 6 bases from V and 1 base from J, with 6 bases in between. The CDR3 spans 11 residues. Germline V gives CDR1 DFQATT, CDR2 SNEGSKA (reference sequence). CDR3 amino acids: CSAGGNTEAFF. The CDR3 nucleotides read TGCAGTGCGGGGGGGAACACTGAAGCTTTCTTT.

The chain employs TRBV7-2 and TRBJ1-5; D is undetermined. V was cut by 5 bases and J by 7 bases, with 12 bases left in between. The CDR3 spans 13 residues. Germline V gives CDR1 SGHTA, CDR2 FQGNSA. CDR3 in amino acids: CASSPIGGQPQHF. CDR3 nucleotides: TGTGCCAGCAGCCCCATTGGCGGGCAGCCCCAGCATTTT.

The chain uses TRBV7-9 and TRBJ2-5; D unresolved. V was cut by 5 bases and J by 5 bases, with 15 bases left in between. Germline CDR1 and CDR2: SEHNR and FQNEAQ (reference sequence). The CDR3 consists of 14 residues. CDR3 DNA sequence: TGTGCCAGCAGCGCAAGAGCCCCTAGGGAGACCCAGTACTTC. Translated: CASSARAPRETQYF.

The chain links TRBV5-5 to TRBJ2-5; tentatively, D is TRBD1 (8 bases). In germline, CDR1 is SGHKS, CDR2 YYEKEE (reference sequence). Trimming removed 3 bases from V and 5 bases from J, with 23 bases in between. This CDR3 region has 17 residues. In DNA, the CDR3 is TGTGCCAGCAGCTGGGGGGAGGGCCAGGGGGCGCGTGAGACCCAGTACTTC. Encoded protein: CASSWGEGQGARETQYF.

This chain joins TRBV6-4 and TRBJ2-3; possible D gene TRBD2, 5 bases. The germline V gene encodes CDR1 MRHNA and CDR2 SNTAGT. Trimming left V 0 bases short and J 13 bases short, with 14 bases between. This CDR3 spans 13 amino acids. In nucleotides, the CDR3 is TGTGCCAGCAGTGACTCTGGAGCCGGGAAAAAGTATTTT. Protein product: CASSDSGAGKKYF.

The chain employs TRBV2 and TRBJ2-1, with D maybe TRBD2 (5 bases). Deletions cut 9 bases from V and 2 bases from J, with 11 bases between. The germline gives CDR1 SNHLY, CDR2 FYNNEI. This CDR3 contains 13 residues. CDR3 in DNA: TGTGCCAGTGGGAGAGGGACCTACAATGAGCAGTTCTTC. Its protein is CASGRGTYNEQFF.

The chain combines TRBV15 with TRBJ2-3; 10 nucleotides agree with TRBD2. The CDR3 spans 18 residues. The germline CDR1 and CDR2 sequences are LNHNV and YYDKDF (reference sequence). The V and J ends lost 6 bases and 5 bases, in that order; junction bases with no gene match: 17. The CDR3 loop reads CATRGERASGSLRDTQYF. Written as DNA, the CDR3 is TGTGCCACCAGGGGCGAGAGGGCTAGCGGGAGTTTGAGAGATACGCAGTATTTT. The full variable domain, its missing parts supplied by reference TRBV15 and TRBJ2-3, is DAMVIQNPRYQVTQFGKPVTLSCSQTLNHNVMYWYQQKSSQAPKLLFHYYDKDFNNEADTPDNFQSRRPNTSFCFLDIRSPGLGDTAMYLCATRGERASGSLRDTQYFGPGTRLTVL.

Here the CDR3 reads CATKQGQGAYGYTF. As DNA, the CDR3 is TGTGCCACGAAGCAAGGACAGGGGGCCTATGGCTACACCTTC. The chain links TRBV19 to TRBJ1-2; 11 bases are a match to TRBD1. V was pared by 10 bases and J by 4 bases, with 8 bases of the junction left unmatched. This CDR3 region has 14 residues. Germline V gives CDR1 LNHDA, CDR2 SQIVND (reference sequence).

This clone was seen more than once but under ten times. The genes are TRBV4-1 and TRBJ2-1; TRBD2 aligns across 9 bases. With V trimmed by 4 bases and J by 4 bases, 8 bases remained unmatched. The CDR3 runs 16 residues. Germline CDR1 reads MGHRA; CDR2 reads YSYEKL. The CDR3, as DNA: TGCGCCAGCAGCCCTCCGGGACTAGCTCGATACAATGAGCAGTTCTTC. Translated, it gives CASSPPGLARYNEQFF.